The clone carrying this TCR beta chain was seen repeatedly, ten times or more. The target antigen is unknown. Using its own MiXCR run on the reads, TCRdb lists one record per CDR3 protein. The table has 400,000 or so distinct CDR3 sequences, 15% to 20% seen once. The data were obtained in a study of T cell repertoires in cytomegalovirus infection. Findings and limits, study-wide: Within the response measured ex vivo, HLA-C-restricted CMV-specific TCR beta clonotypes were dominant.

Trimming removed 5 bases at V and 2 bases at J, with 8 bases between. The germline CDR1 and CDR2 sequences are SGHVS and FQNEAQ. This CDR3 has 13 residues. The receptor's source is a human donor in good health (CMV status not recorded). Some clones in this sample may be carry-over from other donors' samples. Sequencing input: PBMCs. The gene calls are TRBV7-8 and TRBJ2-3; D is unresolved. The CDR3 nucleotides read TGTGCCAGCAGCCCGGCGCCCACAGATACGCAGTATTTT. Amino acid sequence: CASSPAPTDTQYF.